These T cell receptor beta chains were read from a single sample in a study of regulatory and conventional T cells in RAG deficiency. Libraries were prepared by immunoSEQ multiplex PCR; TCRdb keeps only in-frame clonotypes and omits some of them. The sample lists approximately 10,000 clones; 94% were seen once. This same sample was also part of a study on regulatory T cells.

The sample comprised CD127- CD25+ CD4+ Tregs sorted from blood. These receptors all stem from a human donor in good health. Both conserved end residues are part of each CDR3. D genes are given only for firm matches. Clone size is not always given. Where it is, it says once, few, many or a class for expanded clones.

>TRBD2|TRBV9|few|TRBJ2-3
CASSANPAGGQYF
TGTGCCAGCAGCGCCAACCCGGCGGGGGGGCAGTATTTT
>NA|TRBV4-1|NA|TRBJ1-2
CASSQEPSAVIPNYGYTF
TGCGCCAGCAGCCAAGAGCCTTCGGCGGTGATACCTAACTATGGCTACACCTTC
>TRBD1|TRBV2|NA|TRBJ2-7
CASRPGTGSYEQYF
TGTGCCAGCAGGCCCGGGACAGGGAGCTACGAGCAGTACTTC
>TRBD1|TRBV4-2|NA|TRBJ1-2
CASSPVSGQGAYGYTF
TGTGCCAGCAGCCCTGTCTCGGGGCAGGGGGCCTATGGCTACACCTTC
>TRBD1|TRBV6-1|NA|TRBJ1-5
CASSLDRGWQPQHF
TGTGCCAGCAGTCTAGACAGGGGTTGGCAGCCCCAGCATTTT
>NA|TRBV15|NA|TRBJ2-7
CATSRVSKSSYEQYF
TGTGCCACCAGCAGAGTCTCAAAGAGCTCCTACGAGCAGTACTTC
>NA|TRBV15|NA|TRBJ2-7
CATSRSHTGRGYEQYF
TGTGCCACCAGCAGGTCCCATACAGGGAGAGGCTACGAGCAGTACTTC
>TRBD1|TRBV18|once|TRBJ2-7
CASSPNRGPYEQYF
TGTGCCAGCTCACCAAACAGGGGGCCCTACGAGCAGTACTTC
>NA|TRBV7-6|NA|TRBJ2-1
CASSPLTGFVDEQFF
TGTGCCAGCAGCCCTTTGACTGGTTTTGTCGATGAGCAGTTCTTC
>NA|TRBV5-1|NA|TRBJ1-3
CASSDLGGVLYF
TGCGCCAGCAGCGACTTGGGGGGGGTCCTATATTTT
>TRBD1|TRBV5-1|NA|TRBJ2-7
CASSLWMTGTIYEQYF
TGCGCCAGCAGCTTGTGGATGACAGGGACGATTTACGAGCAGTACTTC
>TRBD1|TRBV7-9|NA|TRBJ1-4
CASSPTGGVGTNEKLFF
TGTGCCAGCAGCCCAACAGGGGGCGTAGGAACTAATGAAAAACTGTTTTTT
>NA|TRBV4-2|once|TRBJ1-6
CASSPPGPTNNSPLHF
TGTGCCAGCAGCCCCCCGGGTCCAACGAATAATTCACCCCTCCACTTT
>TRBD2|TRBV11-2|NA|TRBJ2-1
CASSFDGGGKFF
TGTGCCAGCAGCTTTGACGGGGGGGGTAAGTTCTTC
>TRBD1|TRBV11-2|NA|TRBJ1-3
CASSLARQGSASGNTIYF
TGTGCCAGCAGCTTGGCCCGACAGGGATCCGCTTCTGGAAACACCATATATTTT
>NA|TRBV6-1|NA|TRBJ2-7
CASSESAYEQYF
TGTGCCAGCAGTGAAAGCGCCTACGAGCAGTACTTC
>NA|TRBV30|NA|TRBJ1-1
CAWSVEGDTLMNTEAFF
TGTGCCTGGAGTGTAGAGGGGGACACTCTAATGAACACTGAAGCTTTCTTT
>NA|TRBV18|NA|TRBJ2-7
CASSPDRMREQYF
TGTGCCAGCTCTCCCGACAGGATGAGGGAGCAGTACTTC
>NA|TRBV18|NA|TRBJ1-2
CASSPPLRGYGYTF
TGTGCCAGCTCACCACCGTTGAGAGGGTATGGCTACACCTTC
>NA|TRBV11-2|NA|TRBJ2-7
CASSLRSTGQYF
TGTGCCAGCAGCTTACGGTCCACTGGGCAGTACTTC
>NA|TRBV9|NA|TRBJ1-3
CASSPGNTIYF
TGTGCCAGCAGCCCGGGAAACACCATATATTTT
>TRBD2|TRBV5-4|NA|TRBJ2-3
CASSLPGLAGGIDTQYF
TGTGCCAGCAGCCTGCCGGGACTAGCGGGGGGGATTGATACGCAGTATTTT
>NA|TRBV7-2|NA|TRBJ1-4
CASSPRYLTGTTNEKLFF
TGTGCCAGCAGCCCCAGATACCTAACAGGGACAACTAATGAAAAACTGTTTTTT
>TRBD2|TRBV5-4|NA|TRBJ2-1
CASSLAASGAYNEQFF
TGTGCCAGCAGCTTGGCGGCTAGCGGGGCTTACAATGAGCAGTTCTTC
>NA|TRBV6-1|NA|TRBJ1-5
CASSYGGLRNQPQHF
TGTGCCAGCAGCTACGGGGGGTTACGGAATCAGCCCCAGCATTTT
>TRBD2|TRBV9|NA|TRBJ2-2
CASSSLAGGHTGELFF
TGTGCCAGCAGTTCTCTAGCGGGGGGCCACACCGGGGAGCTGTTTTTT
>TRBD2|TRBV5-1|NA|TRBJ2-5
CASAGWGSGGHQETQYF
TGCGCCAGCGCGGGGTGGGGAAGCGGGGGGCACCAAGAGACCCAGTACTTC
>NA|TRBV10-2|few|TRBJ1-1
CASRRQALNTEAFF
TGCGCCAGCAGACGACAGGCGTTGAACACTGAAGCTTTCTTT
>NA|TRBV29-1|NA|TRBJ2-5
CSVDQLRQETQYF
TGCAGCGTTGACCAATTGAGGCAAGAGACCCAGTACTTC
>TRBD1|TRBV6-5|NA|TRBJ1-5
CASRQGQVNQPQHF
TGTGCCAGCAGACAAGGACAGGTTAATCAGCCCCAGCATTTT
>NA|TRBV11-2|NA|TRBJ1-1
CASSLLRTEAFF
TGTGCCAGCAGCTTACTCCGCACTGAAGCTTTCTTT
>TRBD2|TRBV5-5|once|TRBJ2-3
CASSLSGDTQYF
TGTGCCAGCAGCCTTAGCGGGGATACGCAGTATTTT
>TRBD1|TRBV5-1|NA|TRBJ2-7
CASSLQQGGASYEQYF
TGCGCCAGCAGCTTGCAACAGGGGGGAGCTTCCTACGAGCAGTACTTC
>NA|TRBV25-1|NA|TRBJ1-3
CASSARGRVGNTIYF
TGTGCCAGCAGTGCTAGGGGCCGGGTAGGAAACACCATATATTTT
>NA|TRBV9|NA|TRBJ1-2
CASSVEGAWAVYGYTF
TGTGCCAGCAGCGTAGAAGGGGCGTGGGCGGTATATGGCTACACCTTC
>NA|TRBV6-1|NA|TRBJ1-6
CASKPARDNSPLHF
TGTGCCAGCAAGCCTGCGAGGGATAATTCCCCCCTCCACTTT
>TRBD1|TRBV7-2|NA|TRBJ1-2
CASSSPRVGTGTYGYTF
TGTGCCAGCAGCTCCCCTCGAGTTGGGACAGGGACGTATGGCTACACCTTC
>NA|TRBV19|NA|TRBJ1-6
CASSRTANNSPLHF
TGTGCCAGTAGTCGGACAGCAAATAATTCACCCCTCCACTTT
>TRBD2|TRBV2|few|TRBJ2-2
CASAKASGGGTGELFF
TGTGCCAGCGCAAAGGCTAGCGGGGGGGGGACCGGGGAGCTGTTTTTT
>NA|TRBV7-8|NA|TRBJ1-2
CASSQTGTPLYGYTF
TGTGCCAGCAGTCAAACCGGGACTCCCTTATATGGCTACACCTTC
>NA|TRBV5-1|NA|TRBJ1-1
CASSPGRGGAFF
TGCGCCAGCAGTCCCGGGCGGGGAGGGGCTTTCTTT
>TRBD1|TRBV5-1|NA|TRBJ1-2
CASTPGTGNYGYTF
TGCGCCAGCACCCCAGGGACAGGAAACTATGGCTACACCTTC
>NA|TRBV25-1|once|TRBJ1-1
CASSDPTQGTEAFF
TGTGCCAGCAGTGACCCTACCCAGGGAACTGAAGCTTTCTTT
>TRBD1|TRBV5-1|NA|TRBJ1-2
CASSLDRGNYGYTF
TGCGCCAGCAGCTTGGACAGGGGGAACTATGGCTACACCTTC
>NA|TRBV5-5|NA|TRBJ2-7
CASSLDPVGEQYF
TGTGCCAGCAGCTTGGACCCGGTGGGCGAGCAGTACTTC
>NA|TRBV28|NA|TRBJ1-2
CASSLWAGANYGCTF
TGTGCCAGCAGTTTATGGGCAGGGGCTAACTATGGCTGCACCTTC
>NA|TRBV5-6|few|TRBJ2-3
CASSWEEGTDTQYF
TGTGCCAGCAGCTGGGAGGAGGGCACAGATACGCAGTATTTT
>TRBD1|TRBV5-1|once|TRBJ1-1
CASSLDRAYTEAFF
TGCGCCAGCAGCCTGGACAGGGCCTACACTGAAGCTTTCTTT